This TCR beta chain was documented in a study of blood T cell repertoires in COVID-19. Study-level information: The cDNA or gDNA used as material had been derived from T cells, B-cell-depleted T cells, or PBMCs.

The Seattle site enrolled patients during active infection and followed them longitudinally. This table comes from immunoSEQ multiplex PCR, and its TCRdb copy is limited to in-frame clones, with some not included. The top ten clones hold 2.5% to 3.5% of a sample with about 310,000 clones, roughly 88% of them seen once. CDR1 MDHEN and CDR2 SYDVKM come from the germline V gene. CDR3 length equals 15 residues. V lost 5 bases and J lost 4; bases outside the gene matches: 5. The sequenced material came from peripheral blood. This clonotype originated in a woman in her thirties with COVID-19, enrolled during active disease. The chain has TRBV28 and TRBJ1-5, with 10 bases fitting TRBD1. In DNA form, the CDR3 reads TGTGCCAGCAGTACCCTGGGACAGGGGAATCAGCCCCAGCATTTT. Its translation is CASSTLGQGNQPQHF. Complete variable domain (other parts from reference TRBV28 and TRBJ1-5): DVKVTQSSRYLVKRTGEKVFLECVQDMDHENMFWYRQDPGLGLRLIYFSYDVKMKEKGDIPEGYSVSREKKERFSLILESASTNQTSMYLCASSTLGQGNQPQHFGDGTRLSIL.